Listed below are T cell receptor beta chains from one sample, sequenced in a study of T cells in Graves' hyperthyroidism and ophthalmopathy. Via MiXCR, TCRdb re-called the multiplex PCR reads, giving one row per CDR3 protein. The table lists 250,000 to 300,000 distinct CDR3 sequences, approximately 12% of them singletons. Material for sequencing was blood. These receptor sequences come from a woman aged 25-40 years with Graves' hyperthyroidism that later progressed to Graves' ophthalmopathy. Each CDR3 is given without its conserved first and last residue. A D gene is named only where the DNA matches it firmly. A clone size is listed for some rows: how often the clone was seen (once, few, many), or a class if it is expanded.

d_call | j_call | clone_size | v_call | cdr3_aa
. | TRBJ2-7 | many | TRBV27 | ASSSQGRAYEQY
TRBD1 | TRBJ1-1 | . | TRBV19 | ASSSNRGVGTEAF
. | TRBJ2-7 | many | TRBV28 | ASRQGTYYEQY
TRBD2 | TRBJ2-1 | many | TRBV6-9 | ASSFRMTSGNYNEQF
TRBD2 | TRBJ2-1 | many | TRBV11-2 | ASSPRAAGPYNEQF
. | TRBJ2-7 | few | TRBV19 | ASGAPYEQY
. | TRBJ2-3 | many | TRBV27 | ASSLGQTTDTQY
. | TRBJ1-4 | . | TRBV28 | ASSRTATNEKLF
TRBD1 | TRBJ1-1 | many | TRBV29-1 | SVDTGGRTEAF
TRBD1 | TRBJ1-2 | many | TRBV10-3 | AITRTGVDYGYT
TRBD2 | TRBJ2-1 | many | TRBV6-2/TRBV6-3 | ASSSNSGRTNEQF
. | TRBJ2-1 | . | TRBV19 | ASTLNADNEQF
TRBD1 | TRBJ2-7 | many | TRBV18 | ASSPRDRGEQY
TRBD1 | TRBJ1-3 | . | TRBV19 | ASSDTGGISGNTIY
. | TRBJ2-3 | many | TRBV7-2 | ASSVDWRRSTDTQY
TRBD2 | TRBJ2-3 | few | TRBV19 | ASSTGLGFTDTQY
TRBD2 | TRBJ2-1 | many | TRBV4-2 | ASSQERGREYNEQF
. | TRBJ2-7 | . | TRBV7-2 | AGRQDIGNSYEQY
TRBD1 | TRBJ2-7 | few | TRBV5-6 | ASGRTDRAYEQY
TRBD1 | TRBJ2-7 | many | TRBV6-2/TRBV6-3 | ASTYRGRTYEQY
. | TRBJ2-2 | . | TRBV9 | ASSDWAEGAGELF
. | TRBJ2-7 | many | TRBV7-2 | ASSLGQASREQY
TRBD1 | TRBJ1-1 | many | TRBV28 | ASSPRTGRTTEAF
. | TRBJ2-1 | many | TRBV11-2 | ASSLGSGMYNEQF
TRBD2 | TRBJ2-3 | few | TRBV14 | ASGQGPSGSVTQY
. | TRBJ2-7 | . | TRBV20-1 | SARPLRGSYEQY
. | TRBJ1-1 | many | TRBV6-1 | ASSPTLYTEAF
TRBD1 | TRBJ1-5 | many | TRBV2 | ASSADRDGNQPQH
. | TRBJ2-4 | few | TRBV20-1 | SATREYRVKNIQY
. | TRBJ1-1 | many | TRBV28 | ASSPPPSTEAF
TRBD1 | TRBJ1-1 | many | TRBV3-1 | ASSLARDSSNTEAF
. | TRBJ1-1 | many | TRBV9 | ASSVEQGENTEAF
TRBD2 | TRBJ2-5 | few | TRBV7-3 | ASSRAGGIQETQY
TRBD2 | TRBJ2-3 | few | TRBV19 | ASSPLFQVGLAGDTQY
TRBD1 | TRBJ2-7 | . | TRBV4-1 | ASRHTGQTYEQY
. | TRBJ1-1 | many | TRBV27 | ASSPNQGRAF
. | TRBJ1-6 | . | TRBV6-4 | ASSELSGSPLH
. | TRBJ1-1 | many | TRBV6-1 | ASSVDKAEAF
. | TRBJ2-3 | many | TRBV7-9 | ASSLSSGGTDTQY
. | TRBJ2-7 | many | TRBV18 | ASSPPGGSNLGYEQY
TRBD2 | TRBJ2-3 | many | TRBV9 | ASSVAGGVGTDTQY
TRBD2 | TRBJ2-5 | many | TRBV11-3 | ASSLGRTSAGQETQY
TRBD1 | . | . | TRBV15 | ATSTGTGGAYEQF
TRBD2 | TRBJ2-1 | many | TRBV28 | ASTPGGRDEQF
. | TRBJ2-3 | many | TRBV7-7 | ASSPDYTDTQY
. | TRBJ1-1 | many | TRBV6-2/TRBV6-3 | ASSRRAGENTEAF